Presented here are 24 T cell receptor beta chains from one specimen sequenced in a study of blood T cell repertoires in COVID-19. Clones were sequenced by immunoSEQ multiplex PCR, and TCRdb holds only the in-frame ones, with some missing. The data contain about 160,000 clones, over 80% of them singletons. Input material: peripheral blood. These receptors all come from a woman older than 75 with active or convalescent COVID-19.

V usage is TRBV10-3 and J usage is TRBJ1-1; D not resolved. The CDR3 has 13 residues. CDR1 and CDR2 (germline): ENHRY, SYGVKD. Trimming left V 1 base short and J 4 bases short, with 7 bases between. CDR3 bases: TGTGCCATCAGTGAGTTGGGCTCCACTGAAGCTTTCTTT. The encoded protein is CAISELGSTEAFF.

This clone occurred a few times. This sequence joins TRBV3-1 (or the pseudogene TRBV3-2) and TRBJ1-3, with TRBD1 as a possible D gene (6 bases). Germline values: CDR1 LGHDT, CDR2 YNNKEL (reference sequence). The length of the CDR3 is 14 residues. Trimming pared 8 bases from V and 0 bases from J, leaving 11 bases between. This CDR3 is CASGQLSSGNTIYF. CDR3 coding DNA: TGTGCCAGCGGACAGCTAAGCTCTGGAAACACCATATATTTT.

This clone was seen at least ten times. The V and J genes are TRBV4-3 and TRBJ1-1; D is ambiguous. The CDR3 sequence is 14 residues long. Trimming took off 1 base at V and 4 bases at J, with 10 bases between the two ends. Germline V gene data show CDR1 as LGHNA and CDR2 as YSLEER. CDR3 coding DNA: TGCGCCAGCAGCCAAGTCTCGGGGAGCACTGAAGCTTTCTTT. It translates to CASSQVSGSTEAFF.

The chain has TRBV6-5 and TRBJ2-7; possible D gene TRBD2, 5 bases. Germline lookup yields CDR1 MNHEY and CDR2 SVGAGI. The CDR3 extends over 13 amino acids. V was shortened by 2 bases and J by 2 bases, with 7 bases between the two germline ends. CDR3 protein: CASSYEGTYEQYF. DNA for the CDR3: TGTGCCAGCAGTTACGAGGGAACCTACGAGCAGTACTTC.

This sequence joins TRBV3-1 (or the pseudogene TRBV3-2) and TRBJ1-4; possible D gene TRBD1, 5 bases. Germline V gives CDR1 LGHDT, CDR2 YNNKEL (reference sequence). CDR3 length equals 12 residues. V was pared by 3 bases and J by 8 bases, with 7 bases between. The CDR3, as DNA: TGTGCCAGCAGCCAGCGACAGGAAAAACTGTTTTTT. The encoded protein is CASSQRQEKLFF.

The J gene is TRBJ1-6, the V gene TRBV27; D call uncertain. The CDR3 is 15 residues long. Germline V gives CDR1 MNHEY, CDR2 SMNVEV (reference sequence). The V end lost 8 bases, the J end lost 9 bases, and 20 bases lay between the germline ends. CDR3 sequence reads: CASPLLNSKGSPLHF. In DNA, the CDR3 is TGTGCCAGCCCCCTTTTGAACAGTAAAGGTTCACCCCTCCACTTT.

The CDR3 sequence: CASSKETDRVDGELFF. CDR3 DNA sequence: TGTGCCAGCAGCAAAGAGACGGACAGGGTGGACGGGGAGCTGTTTTTT. V is TRBV21-1 and J is TRBJ2-2; TRBD1, as called in the table, went unchecked against the DNA. TRBV21-1 is given as a pseudogene. CDR3 length: 16 residues.

Written as DNA, the CDR3 is TGTGCCAGCAGTCCAGGGGGTGGTAGCTATGGCTACACCTTC. This encodes CASSPGGGSYGYTF. V usage is TRBV6-5 and J usage is TRBJ1-2; 7 nucleotides line up with TRBD1. Germline assignment: CDR1 MNHEY and CDR2 SVGAGI. This CDR3 spans 14 amino acids. V trimming: 5 bases; J trimming: 4 bases; junction bases outside the gene matches: 7.

A word on this clone: This CDR3 is also generated by other DNA sequences in the sample. The CDR3 region is CSVAGTANTEAFF. The CDR3 region has the DNA TGCAGCGTTGCGGGAACAGCAAACACTGAAGCTTTCTTT. The chain is built from TRBV29-1 and TRBJ1-1; D uncertain. Germline lookup yields CDR1 SQVTM and CDR2 ANQGSEA. The CDR3 totals 13 residues. V lost 4 bases, J lost 2 bases, and 11 bases lay in between.

This chain connects TRBV2 to TRBJ2-6; D remains ambiguous. V was clipped by 7 bases and J by 0 bases, with 13 bases between them. Germline-derived CDR1 and CDR2 are SNHLY and FYNNEI. The CDR3 is made up of 16 amino acids. CDR3 DNA: TGTGCCAGCACTCCGGCAGGCCGCTCTGGGGCCAACGTCCTGACTTTC. It specifies CASTPAGRSGANVLTF.

Only one count was recorded for this clone. The chain carries TRBV2 and TRBJ2-7; 8 nucleotides align to TRBD1. Germline trimming cut 8 bases from V and 6 bases from J; bases unmatched to any gene: 9. Germline loops: CDR1 SNHLY, CDR2 FYNNEI. The CDR3 has 13 amino acids. In DNA form, the CDR3 reads TGTGCCAGCGTCTGGACAGGGACGGGCGAGCAGTACTTC. Translating it yields CASVWTGTGEQYF.

The chain recombines TRBV30 with TRBJ1-3; maybe TRBD1 (5 bases). Germline CDR1 reads GTSNPN; CDR2 reads SVGIG (reference sequence). The CDR3 runs to 12 residues. V lost 5 bases, J lost 3 bases, and 8 bases lay in between. CDR3 coding DNA: TGTGCCTGGCAGGGCTATGGAAACACCATATATTTT. Encoded protein: CAWQGYGNTIYF.

In DNA, the CDR3 is TGCGCCAGCAGCTTTGGATCAGGCAGGGCGTACACCGGGGAGCTGTTTTTT. This encodes CASSFGSGRAYTGELFF. The V gene is TRBV5-1, the J gene TRBJ2-2; the D gene is possibly TRBD1 (5 bases). The V end was cut by 2 bases, the J end by 3 bases, with 17 bases between. In germline, CDR1 is SGHRS, CDR2 YFSETQ. This CDR3 comprises 17 residues.

This chain connects TRBV4-3 to TRBJ1-2; D perhaps matches TRBD1 (6 bases). The CDR3 sequence is 15 residues long. The V gene's germline CDR1 is LGHNA and CDR2 YSLEER. Trimming left V 0 bases short and J 2 bases short, with 10 bases between. CDR3 residues: CASSQEQGQNYGYTF. The CDR3 bases are TGCGCCAGCAGCCAAGAACAGGGCCAAAACTATGGCTACACCTTC.

The chain has TRBV27 and TRBJ1-1, with a weak D call TRBD1 (6 bases). Trimming removed 6 bases from V and 5 bases from J, with 22 bases in between. The CDR3 has 16 amino acids. Per germline, CDR1 MNHEY and CDR2 SMNVEV (reference sequence). The CDR3 spells CASRADNRVLSTEAFF. The CDR3 nucleotides are TGTGCCAGCAGAGCTGACAACAGGGTGTTGTCGACTGAAGCTTTCTTT.

This chain links TRBV7-9 with TRBJ1-4, with 7 bases matching TRBD1. Germline-derived CDR1 and CDR2 are SEHNR and FQNEAQ (reference sequence). CDR3 size: 17 residues. Trimming cost V 1 base and J 4 bases; bases outside gene matches: 9. The CDR3 reads CASSLGRGAGGNEKLFF. The DNA for the CDR3 is TGTGCCAGCAGCTTAGGACGTGGAGCAGGGGGTAATGAAAAACTGTTTTTT.

This chain uses TRBV7-9 with TRBJ1-3, with TRBD1 matching over 7 bases. Germline trimming cut 5 bases from V and 1 base from J; bases unmatched to any gene: 8. Looked up from germline, CDR1 is SEHNR and CDR2 is FQNEAQ (reference sequence). The CDR3 runs 16 residues. The CDR3 sequence: CASSPPGTASGNTIYF. CDR3 DNA: TGTGCCAGCAGCCCTCCCGGGACAGCTTCTGGAAACACCATATATTTT. The full variable domain, rest sourced from reference TRBV7-9 and TRBJ1-3, is DTGVSQNPRHKITKRGQNVTFRCDPISEHNRLYWYRQTLGQGPEFLTYFQNEAQLEKSRLLSDRFSAERPKGSFSTLEIQRTEQGDSAMYLCASSPPGTASGNTIYFGEGSWLTVV.

CDR3 residues: CASSPDEPRAGELFF. CDR3 DNA sequence: TGCGCCAGCAGCCCGGATGAGCCGCGGGCCGGGGAGCTGTTTTTT. The chain has TRBV5-1 and TRBJ2-2; tentative D call: TRBD2 (5 bases). Germline V lookup: CDR1 SGHRS, CDR2 YFSETQ. Trimming cost V 4 bases and J 6 bases, with 16 bases left between them. This CDR3 is 15 amino acids long. The full variable domain, in which reference TRBV5-1 and TRBJ2-2 provide the parts outside the CDR3, is KAGVTQTPRYLIKTRGQQVTLSCSPISGHRSVSWYQQTPGQGLQFLFEYFSETQRNKGNFPGRFSGRQFSNSRSEMNVSTLELGDSALYLCASSPDEPRAGELFFGEGSRLTVL.

In nucleotides, the CDR3 is TGCGCCAGCAGTGAATCAGGGGGCTACACTGAAGCTTTCTTT. Amino acid sequence: CASSESGGYTEAFF. The chain is built from TRBV10-1 and TRBJ1-1; the match to TRBD1 covers 8 bases. This CDR3 is built from 14 residues. V trimming: 3 bases; J trimming: 3 bases; junction bases outside the gene matches: 3. Germline V lookup: CDR1 WNHNN, CDR2 SYGVQD (reference sequence).

The chain recombines TRBV6-5 with TRBJ2-2; D possibly corresponds to TRBD1 (5 bases). This CDR3 is built from 14 residues. CDR1 is MNHEY and CDR2 is SVGAGI in the germline V gene. The ends were cut back, 6 bases at V and 6 bases at J, with 14 bases in the middle. This CDR3 is CASRLVSGPGELFF. In DNA form, the CDR3 reads TGTGCCAGCAGGCTGGTTTCAGGGCCCGGGGAGCTGTTTTTT.

This chain uses TRBV3-1 (or the pseudogene TRBV3-2) with TRBJ2-2; D possibly corresponds to TRBD2 (6 bases). The CDR3 is 16 amino acids. The germline V and J ends were trimmed by 5 bases and 1 base, with 14 bases remaining between them. Germline lookup yields CDR1 LGHDT and CDR2 YNNKEL (reference sequence). The CDR3 sequence: CASSYSGTQNTGELFF. DNA for the CDR3: TGTGCCAGCAGCTATAGCGGAACCCAGAACACCGGGGAGCTGTTTTTT.

This sequence joins TRBV6-5 and TRBJ1-2; 7 nucleotides align to TRBD1. CDR1 MNHEY and CDR2 SVGAGI come from the germline V gene. The CDR3 covers 15 residues. Trimming at V came to 9 bases and at J to 5 bases, leaving 15 bases not matched to a gene. The CDR3 nucleotides are TGTGCCAGTATCGAGCCGGGACAGAGAACTTATGGCTACACCTTC. Encoded protein: CASIEPGQRTYGYTF.

CDR3 protein: CASSLDGYTEAFF. The CDR3 DNA reads as TGCGCCAGCAGCTTGGACGGGTACACTGAAGCTTTCTTT. The chain is built from TRBV5-1 and TRBJ1-1; unclear D gene. The CDR3 extends over 13 amino acids. The V end was cut by 0 bases, the J end by 3 bases, with 6 bases between. Germline V lookup: CDR1 SGHRS, CDR2 YFSETQ.

Comment on this clone: At the DNA level, this CDR3 is encoded by other sequences in the same sample as well. The gene calls are TRBV27 and TRBJ2-7; perhaps TRBD1 as D (6 bases). Trimming removed 4 bases at V and 2 bases at J, with 9 bases between. The CDR3 is 13 residues long. Germline CDR1 and CDR2: MNHEY and SMNVEV (reference sequence). CDR3 residues: CASSSGTPYEQYF. DNA for the CDR3: TGTGCCAGCAGTTCCGGGACACCCTACGAGCAGTACTTC.